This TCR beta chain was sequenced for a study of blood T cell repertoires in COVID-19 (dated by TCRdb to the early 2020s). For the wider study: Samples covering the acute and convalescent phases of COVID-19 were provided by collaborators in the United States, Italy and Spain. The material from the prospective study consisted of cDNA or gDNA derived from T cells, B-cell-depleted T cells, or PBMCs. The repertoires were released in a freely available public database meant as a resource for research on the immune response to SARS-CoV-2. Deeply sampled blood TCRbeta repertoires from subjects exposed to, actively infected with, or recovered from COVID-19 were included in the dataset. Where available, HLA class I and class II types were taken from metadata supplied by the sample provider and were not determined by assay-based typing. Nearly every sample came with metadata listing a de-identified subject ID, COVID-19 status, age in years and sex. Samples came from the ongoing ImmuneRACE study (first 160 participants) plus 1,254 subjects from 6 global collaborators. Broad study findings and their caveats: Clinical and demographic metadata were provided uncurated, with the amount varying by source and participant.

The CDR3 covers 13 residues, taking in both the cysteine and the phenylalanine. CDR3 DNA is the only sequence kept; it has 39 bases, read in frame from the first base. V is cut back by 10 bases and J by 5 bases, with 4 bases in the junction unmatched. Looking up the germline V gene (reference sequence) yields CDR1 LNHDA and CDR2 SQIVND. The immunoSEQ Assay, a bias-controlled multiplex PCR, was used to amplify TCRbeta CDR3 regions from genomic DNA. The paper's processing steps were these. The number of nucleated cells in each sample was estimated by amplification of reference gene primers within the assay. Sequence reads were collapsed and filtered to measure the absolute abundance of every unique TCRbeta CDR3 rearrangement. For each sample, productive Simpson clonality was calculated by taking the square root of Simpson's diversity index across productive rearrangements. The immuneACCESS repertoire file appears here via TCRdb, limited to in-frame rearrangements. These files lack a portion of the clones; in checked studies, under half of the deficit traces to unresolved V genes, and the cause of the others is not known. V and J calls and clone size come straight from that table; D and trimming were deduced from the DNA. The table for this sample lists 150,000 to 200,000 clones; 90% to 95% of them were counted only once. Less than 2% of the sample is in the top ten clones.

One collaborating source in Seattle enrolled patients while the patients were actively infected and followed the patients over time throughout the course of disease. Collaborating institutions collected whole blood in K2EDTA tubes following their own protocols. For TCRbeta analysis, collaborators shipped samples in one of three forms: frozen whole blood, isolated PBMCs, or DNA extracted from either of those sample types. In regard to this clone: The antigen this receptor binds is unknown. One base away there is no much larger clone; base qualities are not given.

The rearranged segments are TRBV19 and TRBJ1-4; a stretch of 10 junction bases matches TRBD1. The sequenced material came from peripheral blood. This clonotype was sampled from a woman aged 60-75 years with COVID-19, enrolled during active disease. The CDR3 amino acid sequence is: CATRDRGNEKLFF. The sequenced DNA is TGTGCCACTCGGGACAGGGGAAATGAAAAACTGTTTTTT.